This TCR beta chain was identified during a study of control samples from healthy donors and cancer patients. CDR3 length: 15 amino acids. The V gene's germline CDR1 is MDHEN and CDR2 SYDVKM. V lost 8 bases to trimming and J lost 4 bases, with 20 bases between them. Sequencing used immunoSEQ multiplex PCR; TCRdb keeps in-frame clones, though not all of them. The sample has 55,000 to 75,000 clones; 70% to 90% are singletons. The clonotype comes from a woman aged 45 to 65 with head and neck cancer. J is TRBJ1-1 and V is TRBV28, with a weak D call TRBD1 (5 bases). The sequencing sample was made of PBMCs. The CDR3 region is CASPPAGGLSTEAFF. Written as DNA, the CDR3 is TGTGCCAGCCCTCCGGCGGGGGGATTGAGCACTGAAGCTTTCTTT.